This T cell receptor (beta chain) originates from a study of glioma-infiltrating T cells after dendritic cell vaccination. Study-level findings and limits: Complete blood and tumor specimen sets were limited to few patients.

Fresh-frozen tumor tissue and more than two years of survival data were available for all. Losses at the gene ends were 5 bases for V and 4 bases for J; bases not matched to a gene: 4. Germline assignment: CDR1 SGHTA and CDR2 FQGNSA. The CDR3 consists of 14 residues. Amplification used 60 V beta primers and 13 J beta primers. Clones were read by immunoSEQ multiplex PCR, and TCRdb kept only the in-frame ones, dropping some. The table has about 73,000 clones, approximately 80% seen once. Concerning this clone: Its antigen remains unknown.

Sequences were derived from blood, sampled before dendritic cell vaccination. The chain is built from TRBV7-2 and TRBJ1-4, with 7 bases lining up with TRBD1. This receptor was taken from a human donor with glioblastoma. In nucleotides, the CDR3 is TGTGCCAGCAGCACAGGACAGGTTAATGAAAAACTGTTTTTT. Its protein product is CASSTGQVNEKLFF.